The 3 T cell receptor beta chains given below trace back to one sample, sequenced in a study of blood T cell repertoires in COVID-19. The method was immunoSEQ multiplex PCR; TCRdb's version includes in-frame clones alone and lacks a portion of them. The table includes tens of thousands of clones, roughly 80% detected once. Sequencing was performed on peripheral blood. The receptor set was obtained from a man aged 50 or older with COVID-19, enrolled during active disease.

The chain uses TRBV29-1 and TRBJ2-1, with 11 nucleotides matching TRBD2. This CDR3 region has 14 residues. CDR1 is SQVTM, CDR2 ANQGSEA, per germline. J lost 8 bases, V lost 3 bases, and 6 bases had no gene match. The CDR3: CSVDALAGADEQFF. The CDR3 nucleotides read TGCAGCGTTGACGCACTAGCGGGGGCGGATGAGCAGTTCTTC.

This clone was detected only once. The CDR3 reads CASPGTSTDTQYF. The CDR3 DNA follows: TGTGCCAGTCCAGGGACTAGCACAGATACGCAGTATTTT. The chain has TRBV7-9 and TRBJ2-3; weak D call: TRBD2 (6 bases). With 9 bases removed from V and 0 bases from J, the gap between germline ends came to 10 bases. CDR1 is SEHNR, CDR2 FQNEAQ, per germline (reference sequence). This CDR3 is 13 amino acids long.

This rearrangement joins TRBV10-3 to TRBJ2-7; 9 positions agree with TRBD1. CDR3 length: 14 amino acids. The V segment lost 3 bases and the J segment 2 bases; nucleotides outside the gene matches: 2. Germline V gives CDR1 ENHRY, CDR2 SYGVKD. This chain's CDR3 is CAISDRQGAYEQYF. CDR3 in DNA: TGTGCCATCAGTGATAGACAGGGGGCCTACGAGCAGTACTTC.